The T cell receptor (beta chain) under discussion was sequenced for a study of graft-versus-host responses after intestinal transplantation. Study details: Induction with anti-thymocyte globulin, then tacrolimus and steroids for roughly three years, was given to all recipients.

Turning to this clone: Antigen specificity is unknown.

Lamina propria and intraepithelial lymphocytes were released by processing graft tissue. CDR3 length: 11 amino acids. Germline CDR1 reads SNHLY; CDR2 reads FYNNEI. With 10 bases removed from V and 4 bases from J, the gap between germline ends came to 9 bases. Study-wide points: GvH clones turned up in recipient marrow; some had shown up first in ileum or blood. High graft-versus-host to host-versus-graft T cell clonal ratios marked allografts of patients with graft-donor macrochimerism. Early post-transplant declines in HvG were associated with peak levels of circulating GvH clones.

Data came from immunoSEQ multiplex PCR; TCRdb stores just in-frame clones and leaves some out. The sample contains approximately 6,200 clones, around four fifths of which appear only once. The sequenced sample was ileum tissue, obtained around 300 days after intestinal transplant. The TCR was taken from a human patient who received an intestinal transplant, so some T cells may come from the graft donor. V usage is TRBV2 and J usage is TRBJ2-3; D gene ambiguous. CDR3 bases: TGTGCCACCTACTGTTCAGATACGCAGTATTTT. Its protein product is CATYCSDTQYF.